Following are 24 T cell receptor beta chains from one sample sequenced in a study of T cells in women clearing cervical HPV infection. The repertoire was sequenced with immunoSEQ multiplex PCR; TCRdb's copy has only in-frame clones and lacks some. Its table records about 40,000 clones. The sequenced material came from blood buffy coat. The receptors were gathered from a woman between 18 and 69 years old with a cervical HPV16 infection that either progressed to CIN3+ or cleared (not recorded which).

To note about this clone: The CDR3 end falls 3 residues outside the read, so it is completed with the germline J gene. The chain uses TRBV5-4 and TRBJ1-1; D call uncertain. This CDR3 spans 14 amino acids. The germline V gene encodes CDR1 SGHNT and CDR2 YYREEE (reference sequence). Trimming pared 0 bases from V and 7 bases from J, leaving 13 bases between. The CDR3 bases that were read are TGTGCCAGCAGCTTGGATGGAACAGACGGTGAA. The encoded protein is CASSLDGTDGE. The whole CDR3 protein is CASSLDGTDGEAFF.

The DNA read from the CDR3 is TGCGCCAGCAGCTTGGGCAGGACAGGGTTTCCAGATACG. This gives the protein CASSLGRTGFPDT. The full CDR3 sequence reads CASSLGRTGFPDTQYF. The chain combines TRBV5-1 with TRBJ2-3; 8 bases match TRBD1. Sequencing ends 3 residues short of the CDR3 end; the germline J gene provides the rest. Germline loops: CDR1 SGHRS, CDR2 YFSETQ. This CDR3 comprises 16 residues. Germline trimming cut 0 bases from V and 4 bases from J; bases unmatched to any gene: 7.

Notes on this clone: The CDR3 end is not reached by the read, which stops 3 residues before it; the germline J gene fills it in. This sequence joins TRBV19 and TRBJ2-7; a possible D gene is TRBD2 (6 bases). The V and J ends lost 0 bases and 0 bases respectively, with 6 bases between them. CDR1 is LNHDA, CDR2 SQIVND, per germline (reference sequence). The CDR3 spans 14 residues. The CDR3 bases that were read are TGTGCCAGTAGTATAGATAGCGGCTCCTACGAG. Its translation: CASSIDSGSYE. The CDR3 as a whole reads CASSIDSGSYEQYF. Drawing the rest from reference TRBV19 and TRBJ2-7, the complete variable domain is DGGITQSPKYLFRKEGQNVTLSCEQNLNHDAMYWYRQDPGQGLRLIYYSQIVNDFQKGDIAEGYSVSREKKESFPLTVTSAQKNPTAFYLCASSIDSGSYEQYFGPGTRLTVT.

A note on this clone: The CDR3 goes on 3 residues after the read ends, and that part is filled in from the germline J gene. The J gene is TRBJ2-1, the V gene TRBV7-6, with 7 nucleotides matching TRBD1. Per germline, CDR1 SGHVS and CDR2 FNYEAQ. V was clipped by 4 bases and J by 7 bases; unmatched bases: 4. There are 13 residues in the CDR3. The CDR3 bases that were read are TGTGCCAGCAGCTCGAGACAGGGTAATGAG. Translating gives CASSSRQGNE. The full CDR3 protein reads CASSSRQGNEQFF.

The CDR3 protein is CASTPGQYKNIQYF. Partial CDR3 DNA: TGTGCCAGCACCCCGGGACAGTACAAAAACATT. This rearrangement joins TRBV2 to TRBJ2-4, with TRBD1 matching over 7 bases. The read comes to an end 3 residues before the CDR3 does, leaving the germline J gene to fill in the end. The CDR3 is 14 residues long. Germline CDR1 and CDR2: SNHLY and FYNNEI. V lost 7 bases, J lost 3 bases, and 6 bases stayed unmatched.

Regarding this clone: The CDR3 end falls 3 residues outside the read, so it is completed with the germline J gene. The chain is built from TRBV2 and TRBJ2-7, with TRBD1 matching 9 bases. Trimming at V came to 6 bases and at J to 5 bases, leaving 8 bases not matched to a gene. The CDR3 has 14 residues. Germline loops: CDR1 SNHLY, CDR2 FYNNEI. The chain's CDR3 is CASRPTGGKDEQYF. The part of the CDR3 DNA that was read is TGTGCCAGCAGGCCTACAGGGGGCAAGGACGAG.

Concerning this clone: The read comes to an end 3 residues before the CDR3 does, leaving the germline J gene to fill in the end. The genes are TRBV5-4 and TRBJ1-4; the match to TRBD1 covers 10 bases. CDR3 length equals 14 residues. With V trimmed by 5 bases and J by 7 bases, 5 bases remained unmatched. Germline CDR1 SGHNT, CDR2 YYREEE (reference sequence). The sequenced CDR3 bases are TGTGCCAGCAGTCTCGGACAGGGGGGTGAAAAA. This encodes CASSLGQGGEK. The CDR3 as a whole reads CASSLGQGGEKLFF. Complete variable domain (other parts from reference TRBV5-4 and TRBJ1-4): ETGVTQSPTHLIKTRGQQVTLRCSSQSGHNTVSWYQQALGQGPQFIFQYYREEENGRGNFPPRFSGLQFPNYSSELNVNALELDDSALYLCASSLGQGGEKLFFGSGTQLSVL.

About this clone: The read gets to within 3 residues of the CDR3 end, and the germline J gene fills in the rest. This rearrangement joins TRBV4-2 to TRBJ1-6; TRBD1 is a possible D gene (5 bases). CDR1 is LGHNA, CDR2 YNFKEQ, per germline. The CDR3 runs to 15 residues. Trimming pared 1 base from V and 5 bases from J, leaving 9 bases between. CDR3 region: CASSQGPGNNSPLHF. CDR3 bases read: TGTGCCAGCAGCCAAGGGCCAGGGAATAATTCACCC.

Incomplete CDR3 DNA: TGTGCCAGCAGTTACTCGAGCGGATCATCCTACGAC. This codes for CASSYSSGSSYD. In full, the CDR3 is CASSYSSGSSYDYTF. J is TRBJ1-2 and V is TRBV6-2 or TRBV6-3, with D unresolved. Sequencing ends 3 residues short of the CDR3 end; the germline J gene provides the rest. The CDR3 has 15 amino acids. CDR1 is MNHEY and CDR2 is SVGEGT in the germline V gene.

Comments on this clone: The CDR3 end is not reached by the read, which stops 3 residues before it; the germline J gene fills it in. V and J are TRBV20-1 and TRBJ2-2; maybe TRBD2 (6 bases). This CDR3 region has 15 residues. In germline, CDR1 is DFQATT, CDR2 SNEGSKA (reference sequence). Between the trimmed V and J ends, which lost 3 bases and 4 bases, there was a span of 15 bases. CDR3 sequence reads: CSARRTGDLTGELFF. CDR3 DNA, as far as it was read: TGCAGTGCTAGGAGGACGGGGGACCTCACCGGGGAG.

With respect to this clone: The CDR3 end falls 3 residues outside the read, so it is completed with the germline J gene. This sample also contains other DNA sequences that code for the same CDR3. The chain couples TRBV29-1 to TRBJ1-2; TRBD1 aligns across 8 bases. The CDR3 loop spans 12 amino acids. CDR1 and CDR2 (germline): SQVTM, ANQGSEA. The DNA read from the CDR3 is TGCAGCGTTGCTACTACAGGGGGAGGT. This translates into CSVATTGGG. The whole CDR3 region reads CSVATTGGGYTF.

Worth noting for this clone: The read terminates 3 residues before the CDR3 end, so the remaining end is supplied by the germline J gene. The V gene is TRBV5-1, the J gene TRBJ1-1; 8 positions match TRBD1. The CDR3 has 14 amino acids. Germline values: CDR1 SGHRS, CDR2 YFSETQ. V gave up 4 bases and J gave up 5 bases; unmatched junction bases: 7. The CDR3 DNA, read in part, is TGCGCCAGCAGCCGGGTAGACAGGGGAACTGAA. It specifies CASSRVDRGTE. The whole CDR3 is CASSRVDRGTEAFF. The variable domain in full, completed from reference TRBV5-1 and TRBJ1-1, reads KAGVTQTPRYLIKTRGQQVTLSCSPISGHRSVSWYQQTPGQGLQFLFEYFSETQRNKGNFPGRFSGRQFSNSRSEMNVSTLELGDSALYLCASSRVDRGTEAFFGQGTRLTVV.

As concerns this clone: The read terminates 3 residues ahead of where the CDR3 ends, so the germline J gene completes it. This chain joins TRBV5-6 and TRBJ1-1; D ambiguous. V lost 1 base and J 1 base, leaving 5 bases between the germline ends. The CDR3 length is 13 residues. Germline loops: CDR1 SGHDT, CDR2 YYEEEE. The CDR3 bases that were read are TGTGCCAGCAGCTTGATCCGGAACACTGAA. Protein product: CASSLIRNTE. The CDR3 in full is CASSLIRNTEAFF. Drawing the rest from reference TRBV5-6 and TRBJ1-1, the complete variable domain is DAGVTQSPTHLIKTRGQQVTLRCSPKSGHDTVSWYQQALGQGPQFIFQYYEEEERQRGNFPDRFSGHQFPNYSSELNVNALLLGDSALYLCASSLIRNTEAFFGQGTRLTVV.

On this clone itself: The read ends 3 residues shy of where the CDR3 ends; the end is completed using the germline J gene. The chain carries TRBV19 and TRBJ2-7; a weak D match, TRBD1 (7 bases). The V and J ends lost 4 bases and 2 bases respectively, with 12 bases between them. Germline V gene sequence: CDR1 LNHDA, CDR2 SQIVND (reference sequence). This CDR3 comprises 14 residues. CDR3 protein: CASSKEGAAYEQYF. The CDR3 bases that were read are TGTGCCAGTAGTAAGGAGGGGGCAGCCTACGAG.

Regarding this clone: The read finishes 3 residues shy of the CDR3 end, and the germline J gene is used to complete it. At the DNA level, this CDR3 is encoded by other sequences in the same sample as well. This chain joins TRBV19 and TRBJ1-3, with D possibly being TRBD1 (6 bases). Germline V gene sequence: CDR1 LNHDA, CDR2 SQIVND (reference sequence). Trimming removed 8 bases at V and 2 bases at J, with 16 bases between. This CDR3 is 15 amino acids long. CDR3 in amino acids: CASQYNRDTGNTIYF. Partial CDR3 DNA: TGTGCCAGTCAATACAACCGGGACACTGGAAACACC.

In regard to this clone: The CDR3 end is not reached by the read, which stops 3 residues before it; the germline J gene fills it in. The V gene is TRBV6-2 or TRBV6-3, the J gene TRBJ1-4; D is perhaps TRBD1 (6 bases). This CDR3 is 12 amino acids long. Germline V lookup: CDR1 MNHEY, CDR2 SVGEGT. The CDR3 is CASSKDRIGLFF. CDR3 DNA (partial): TGTGCCAGCAGCAAAGACAGGATCGGA.

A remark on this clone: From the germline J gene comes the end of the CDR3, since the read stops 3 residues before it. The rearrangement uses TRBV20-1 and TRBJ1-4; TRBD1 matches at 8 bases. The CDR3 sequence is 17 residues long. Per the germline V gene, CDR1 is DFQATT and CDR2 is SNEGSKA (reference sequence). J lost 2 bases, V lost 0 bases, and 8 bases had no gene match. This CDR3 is CSARDLGGTGTNEKLFF. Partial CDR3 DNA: TGCAGTGCTAGAGACCTTGGGGGGACAGGTACTAATGAAAAA.

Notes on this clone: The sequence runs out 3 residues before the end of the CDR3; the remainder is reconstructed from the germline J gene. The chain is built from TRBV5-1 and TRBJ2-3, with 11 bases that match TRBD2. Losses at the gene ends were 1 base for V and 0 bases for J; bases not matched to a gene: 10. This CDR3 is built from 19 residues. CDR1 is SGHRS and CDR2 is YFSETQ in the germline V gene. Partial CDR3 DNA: TGCGCCAGCAGCTTGATGACTAGCGGGACCCATATCAGCACAGATACG. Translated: CASSLMTSGTHISTDT. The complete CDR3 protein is CASSLMTSGTHISTDTQYF. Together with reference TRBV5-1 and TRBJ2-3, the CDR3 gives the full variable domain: KAGVTQTPRYLIKTRGQQVTLSCSPISGHRSVSWYQQTPGQGLQFLFEYFSETQRNKGNFPGRFSGRQFSNSRSEMNVSTLELGDSALYLCASSLMTSGTHISTDTQYFGPGTRLTVL.

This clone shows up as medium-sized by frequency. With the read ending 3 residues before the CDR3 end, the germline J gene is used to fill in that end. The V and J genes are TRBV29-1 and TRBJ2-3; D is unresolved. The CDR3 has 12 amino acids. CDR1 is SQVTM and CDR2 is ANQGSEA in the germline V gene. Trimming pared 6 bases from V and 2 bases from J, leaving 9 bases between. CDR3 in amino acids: CSVRSFTDTQYF. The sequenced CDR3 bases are TGCAGCGTCAGGTCCTTCACAGATACG.

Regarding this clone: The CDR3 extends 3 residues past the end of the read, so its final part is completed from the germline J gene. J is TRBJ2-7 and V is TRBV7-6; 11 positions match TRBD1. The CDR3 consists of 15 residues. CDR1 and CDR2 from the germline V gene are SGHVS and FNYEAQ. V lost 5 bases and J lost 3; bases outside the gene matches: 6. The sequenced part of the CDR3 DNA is TGTGCCAGCAGCCCCCCGGGACAGGGGGTCTACGAG. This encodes CASSPPGQGVYE. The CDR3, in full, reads CASSPPGQGVYEQYF.

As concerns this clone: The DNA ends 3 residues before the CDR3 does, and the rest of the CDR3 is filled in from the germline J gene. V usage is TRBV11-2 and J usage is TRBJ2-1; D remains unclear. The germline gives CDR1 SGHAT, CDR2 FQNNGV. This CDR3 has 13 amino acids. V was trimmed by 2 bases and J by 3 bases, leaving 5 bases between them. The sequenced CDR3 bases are TGTGCCAGCAGCTTATATATCTACAATGAG. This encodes CASSLYIYNE. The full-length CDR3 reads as CASSLYIYNEQFF.

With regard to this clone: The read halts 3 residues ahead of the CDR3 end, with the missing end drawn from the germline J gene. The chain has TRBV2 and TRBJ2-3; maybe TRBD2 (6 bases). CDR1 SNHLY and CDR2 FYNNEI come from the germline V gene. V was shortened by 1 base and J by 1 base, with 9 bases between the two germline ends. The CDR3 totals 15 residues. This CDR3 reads CASSEDGGGTDTQYF. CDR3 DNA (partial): TGTGCCAGCAGTGAAGACGGCGGGGGCACAGATACG.

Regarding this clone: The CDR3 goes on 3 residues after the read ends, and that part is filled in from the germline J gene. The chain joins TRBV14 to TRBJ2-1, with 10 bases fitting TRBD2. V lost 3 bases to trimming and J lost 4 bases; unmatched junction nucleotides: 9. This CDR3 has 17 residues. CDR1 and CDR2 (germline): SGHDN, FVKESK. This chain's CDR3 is CASSQRGRAGGYNEQFF. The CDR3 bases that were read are TGTGCCAGCAGCCAGAGAGGGCGAGCGGGAGGGTACAATGAG.

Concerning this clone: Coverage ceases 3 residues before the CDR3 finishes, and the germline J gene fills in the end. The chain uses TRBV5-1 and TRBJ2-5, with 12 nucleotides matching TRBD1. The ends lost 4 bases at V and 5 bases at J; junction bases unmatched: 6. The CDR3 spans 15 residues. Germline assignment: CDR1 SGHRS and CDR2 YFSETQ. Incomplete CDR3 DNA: TGCGCCAGCAGCCGGGACAGGGGGCTAGGGGAGACC. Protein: CASSRDRGLGET. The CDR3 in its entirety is CASSRDRGLGETQYF. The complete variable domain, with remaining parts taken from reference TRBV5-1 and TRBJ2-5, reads KAGVTQTPRYLIKTRGQQVTLSCSPISGHRSVSWYQQTPGQGLQFLFEYFSETQRNKGNFPGRFSGRQFSNSRSEMNVSTLELGDSALYLCASSRDRGLGETQYFGPGTRLLVL.